What follows are 17 T cell receptor beta chains derived from one specimen sequenced in a study of beta chain features in type 1 diabetes. Sequencing targeted expressed TCRB transcripts, as all isolated RNA had been reverse transcribed. Generated by immunoSEQ multiplex PCR, the TCRdb table keeps only in-frame clones and is missing some. This repertoire shows 120,000 or so clones, 17% found once; its top ten account for 2.6%. No antigens are known for them. General study findings and limits: In every one of the four CD4+ subsets, TCRB CDR3s were moderately but significantly shorter in Type 1 diabetes patients.

The sample comprised central memory CD4+ T cells from blood. The source is a man between 18 and 35 years old with type 1 diabetes.

V and J are TRBV7-6 and TRBJ2-2, with 10 bases lining up with TRBD2. The CDR3 sequence is 16 residues long. V was clipped by 5 bases and J by 7 bases; unmatched bases: 10. CDR1 is SGHVS, CDR2 FNYEAQ, per germline. In DNA, the CDR3 is TGTGCCAGCAGCACCCGAACTAGCGGGATGGACGGGGAGCTGTTTTTT. Its translation: CASSTRTSGMDGELFF.

The sample holds many counts of this clone. J is TRBJ1-4 and V is TRBV7-2, with D perhaps TRBD1 (5 bases). CDR3 length: 15 amino acids. With 5 bases removed from V and 1 base from J, the gap between germline ends came to 11 bases. Looked up from germline, CDR1 is SGHTA and CDR2 is FQGNSA. This CDR3 reads CASSRGTKTNEKLFF. DNA for the CDR3: TGTGCCAGCAGCCGTGGGACGAAAACTAATGAAAAACTGTTTTTT.

The table lists this clone with many counts. The chain joins TRBV2 to TRBJ1-5; D is unclear. Germline V CDR1 and CDR2: SNHLY, FYNNEI. The V and J ends lost 5 bases and 5 bases respectively, with 4 bases between them. There are 11 residues in the CDR3. CDR3 sequence (DNA): TGTGCCAGCAGTACGGATCAGCCCCAGCATTTT. Its protein product is CASSTDQPQHF.

This clone was seen only a few times. At the DNA level, this CDR3 is encoded by other sequences in the same sample as well. CDR3 in DNA: TGTGCCATCAGGACAGGGGGCCCGAACACTGAAGCTTTCTTT. It is translated as CAIRTGGPNTEAFF. V gene TRBV10-3 combines with J gene TRBJ1-1, with 10 positions matching TRBD1. After removal of 6 bases from V and 1 base from J, the junction contained 2 bases not matched to a gene. This CDR3 is 14 amino acids long. Looked up from germline, CDR1 is ENHRY and CDR2 is SYGVKD.

The rearrangement joins TRBV9 to TRBJ2-1; possibly TRBD1 for D (6 bases). Trimming pared 0 bases from V and 8 bases from J, leaving 18 bases between. Germline V gene sequence: CDR1 SGDLS, CDR2 YYNGEE. This CDR3 spans 16 amino acids. In DNA form, the CDR3 reads TGTGCCAGCAGCGTAGCCCCGGGAATGGGGGCGTATGAGCAGTTCTTC. Its translation is CASSVAPGMGAYEQFF.

This clone was seen only a few times. This sequence joins TRBV19 and TRBJ1-2; 7 bases are shared with TRBD1. After removal of 8 bases from V and 4 bases from J, the junction contained 7 bases not matched to a gene. CDR1 LNHDA and CDR2 SQIVND come from the germline V gene (reference sequence). This CDR3 has 13 amino acids. The CDR3 sequence is CASQIQGSYGYTF. The CDR3, as DNA: TGTGCCAGTCAAATACAGGGGAGCTATGGCTACACCTTC.

Remarks on this clone: Other DNA sequences within the sample encode an identical CDR3. The chain combines TRBV7-2 with TRBJ2-6; no clear D. Between the trimmed V and J ends, which lost 4 bases and 0 bases, there was a span of 7 bases. This CDR3 has 15 amino acids. The germline V gene has CDR1 SGHTA and CDR2 FQGNSA. In nucleotides, the CDR3 is TGTGCCAGCAGCTCCACAGCCTCTGGGGCCAACGTCCTGACTTTC. Protein: CASSSTASGANVLTF.

The rearrangement joins TRBV4-1 to TRBJ2-7; TRBD1 might be the D (6 bases). The CDR3 runs 14 residues. Trimming stripped 1 base from V and 4 bases from J, with 11 bases between. Germline V gene sequence: CDR1 MGHRA, CDR2 YSYEKL. DNA for the CDR3: TGCGCCAGCAGCCAAGTGGCAGGGACATACGAGCAGTACTTC. This codes for CASSQVAGTYEQYF.

Concerning this clone: One junction end disagrees with the germline gene, perhaps due to a read error. This CDR3 reads CASTLQGVDKAFF. In nucleotides, the CDR3 is TGTGCCAGCACCTTACAGGGGGTGGATAAAGCTTTCTTT. The chain couples TRBV7-2 to TRBJ1-1, with 8 nucleotides matching TRBD1. The germline V gene has CDR1 SGHTA and CDR2 FQGNSA. The CDR3 is made up of 13 amino acids.

The rearrangement links TRBV29-1 to TRBJ1-1, with TRBD1 identical over 8 bases. This CDR3 contains 15 residues. CDR1 and CDR2 from the germline V gene are SQVTM and ANQGSEA. The CDR3 DNA reads as TGCAGTACCCGCCAGGGGGCAGGATTCGGCACTGAAGCTTTCTTT. Amino acid sequence: CSTRQGAGFGTEAFF.

The rearrangement joins TRBV20-1 to TRBJ2-5; no clear D. CDR3 length: 11 residues. In germline, CDR1 is DFQATT, CDR2 SNEGSKA (reference sequence). V lost 5 bases and J lost 4, with 8 bases in between. DNA of the CDR3: TGCAGTGCTGTTGGCGGAGAGACCCAGTACTTC. Protein sequence: CSAVGGETQYF.

V usage is TRBV14 and J usage is TRBJ1-1, with 8 nucleotides matching TRBD1. J gave up 1 base and V 4 bases, and 8 bases lay outside the gene matches. The CDR3 sequence is 16 residues long. CDR1 is SGHDN, CDR2 FVKESK, per germline. The CDR3 region is CASSPWGRGQNTEAFF. The CDR3 DNA sequence: TGTGCCAGCAGCCCTTGGGGCAGGGGGCAGAACACTGAAGCTTTCTTT. Full variable domain (missing parts from reference TRBV14 and TRBJ1-1): EAGVTQFPSHSVIEKGQTVTLRCDPISGHDNLYWYRRVMGKEIKFLLHFVKESKQDESGMPNNRFLAERTGGTYSTLKVQPAELEDSGVYFCASSPWGRGQNTEAFFGQGTRLTVV.

V usage is TRBV10-3 and J usage is TRBJ2-5; the match to TRBD1 covers 8 bases. CDR3 length: 14 amino acids. CDR1 is ENHRY, CDR2 SYGVKD, per germline. Trimming cost V 6 bases and J 5 bases; bases outside gene matches: 8. CDR3 in DNA: TGTGCCATCAGGGGACAGGTTCCTGGGGAGACCCAGTACTTC. It translates to CAIRGQVPGETQYF.

The rearrangement joins TRBV4-3 to TRBJ2-3, with TRBD2 matching over 7 bases. The V segment lost 0 bases and the J segment 1 base; nucleotides outside the gene matches: 4. In germline, CDR1 is LGHNA, CDR2 YSLEER. The CDR3 totals 16 residues. CDR3 sequence (DNA): TGCGCCAGCAGCCAAGAGTATGGGGGGGGCACAGATACGCAGTATTTT. Translated: CASSQEYGGGTDTQYF.

The genes are TRBV5-1 and TRBJ2-1; D is ambiguous. With 3 bases removed from V and 2 bases from J, the gap between germline ends came to 15 bases. This CDR3 region has 16 residues. Looked up from germline, CDR1 is SGHRS and CDR2 is YFSETQ. The CDR3 sequence: CASSSATSGPYNEQFF. The CDR3 nucleotides are TGCGCCAGCAGCTCTGCTACCTCGGGCCCCTACAATGAGCAGTTCTTC.

In its sample, this clone was seen a few times. This chain joins TRBV21-1 and TRBJ2-6; TRBD1, the D gene given by the table, was not confirmed from the DNA. TRBV21-1 is a pseudogene. The CDR3 extends over 17 amino acids. The CDR3 is CASSKTAGDSGANVLTF. The CDR3 region has the DNA TGTGCCAGCAGCAAAACCGCAGGCGACTCTGGGGCCAACGTCCTGACTTTC.

This clone was seen more than once but under ten times. Mismatch with germline at one junction end may stem from a read error. The V call is TRBV14, the J call TRBJ2-1; maybe TRBD1 (6 bases). The CDR3 consists of 14 residues. Per the germline V gene, CDR1 is SGHDN and CDR2 is FVKESK. The CDR3 is CASSLRDTYNKQFF. In DNA form, the CDR3 reads TGTGCCAGCAGCCTCCGGGACACATACAATAAGCAGTTCTTC.